This T cell receptor (beta chain) was identified in a study of blood T cell repertoires in COVID-19. Across the whole study: Samples representing acute and convalescent COVID-19 were sourced from the United States, Italy and Spain. In each case, the material was cDNA or gDNA derived from T cells, B-cell-depleted T cells, or PBMCs.

Original analysis: Quantification of nucleated cells was approximated via reference gene primer amplification. Method: immunoSEQ multiplex PCR; TCRdb's copy keeps in-frame clones and lacks some. V and J calls and clone size come straight from that table; D and trimming were deduced from the DNA. This sample has about 160,000 clones, with roughly 86% found just once. Trimming left V 4 bases short and J 0 bases short, with 18 bases between. The CDR3 consists of 17 residues. From germline, CDR1 is SEHNR and CDR2 FQNEAQ (reference sequence). What was sequenced was peripheral blood. The sequence derives from a middle-aged man who had recovered from COVID-19. V is TRBV7-9 and J is TRBJ1-2; weak D call: TRBD1 (5 bases). CDR3 sequence (DNA): TGTGCCAGCAGCTCAAGGTGGGGCTCTAGGACTAACTATGGCTACACCTTC. Translated, it gives CASSSRWGSRTNYGYTF. Drawing the rest from reference TRBV7-9 and TRBJ1-2, the complete variable domain is DTGVSQNPRHKITKRGQNVTFRCDPISEHNRLYWYRQTLGQGPEFLTYFQNEAQLEKSRLLSDRFSAERPKGSFSTLEIQRTEQGDSAMYLCASSSRWGSRTNYGYTFGSGTRLTVV.